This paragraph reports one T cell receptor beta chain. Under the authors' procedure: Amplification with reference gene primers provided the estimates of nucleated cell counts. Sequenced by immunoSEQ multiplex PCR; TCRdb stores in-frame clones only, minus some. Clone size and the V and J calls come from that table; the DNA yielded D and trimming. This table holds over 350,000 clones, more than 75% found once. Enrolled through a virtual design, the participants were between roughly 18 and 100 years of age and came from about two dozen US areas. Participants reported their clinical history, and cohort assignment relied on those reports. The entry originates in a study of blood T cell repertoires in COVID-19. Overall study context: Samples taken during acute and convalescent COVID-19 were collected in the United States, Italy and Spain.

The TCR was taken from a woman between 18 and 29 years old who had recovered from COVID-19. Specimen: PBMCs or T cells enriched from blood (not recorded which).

CDR3 coding DNA: TGCGCCAGCAGCTCTACTATGGCCGCGGGAACCTACGAGCAGTACTTC. Its translation: CASSSTMAAGTYEQYF. The V gene is TRBV5-1, the J gene TRBJ2-7, with a tentative D call TRBD2 (6 bases). V was clipped by 3 bases and J by 2 bases, with 18 bases between them. In germline, CDR1 is SGHRS, CDR2 YFSETQ. There are 16 residues in the CDR3.